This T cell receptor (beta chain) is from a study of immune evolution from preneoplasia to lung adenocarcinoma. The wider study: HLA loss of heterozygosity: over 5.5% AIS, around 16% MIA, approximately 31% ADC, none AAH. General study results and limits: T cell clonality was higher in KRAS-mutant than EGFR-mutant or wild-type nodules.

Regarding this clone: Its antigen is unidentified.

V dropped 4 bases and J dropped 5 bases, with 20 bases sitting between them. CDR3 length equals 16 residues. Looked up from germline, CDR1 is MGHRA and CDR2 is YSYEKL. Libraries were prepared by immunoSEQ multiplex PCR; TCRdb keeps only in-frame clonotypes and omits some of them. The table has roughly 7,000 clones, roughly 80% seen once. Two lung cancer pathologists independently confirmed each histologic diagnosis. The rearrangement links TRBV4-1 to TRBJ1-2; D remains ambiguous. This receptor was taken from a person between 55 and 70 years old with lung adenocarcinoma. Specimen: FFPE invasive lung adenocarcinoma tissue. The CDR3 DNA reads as TGCGCCAGCAGCCCGGGCCGCGACATATTACTATATGGCTACACCTTC. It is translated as CASSPGRDILLYGYTF.